The present entry profiles one TCR beta chain with its context. Other DNA sequences in this sample translate to the same CDR3. This sample was included in a study of shared T cell receptors in the human thymus. Trimming removed 5 bases from V and 4 bases from J, with 15 bases in between. The CDR3 runs 15 residues. Germline loops: CDR1 MNHEY, CDR2 SMNVEV (reference sequence). Some clones are missing from TCRdb's copy, which holds only in-frame ones; the method was immunoSEQ multiplex PCR. The sample yields 600,000 or so clones, about 87% seen once. The sample was also reused in another study, on human thymus T cells. That paper notes: Corrective surgery for congenital heart defects was being performed on the healthy Finnish infants who were the donors. Surgeons resected thymus tissue during corrective heart surgery. Usage of V and J genes appeared biased in thymic and blood repertoires. Related research found strongly overlapping thymic repertoires in unrelated individuals.

The receptor's source is a boy under two years old with a congenital heart defect. The sequencing sample was made of thymocytes. The chain carries TRBV27 and TRBJ2-1, with D maybe TRBD2 (6 bases). CDR3 DNA sequence: TGTGCCAGCAGTATACCGGGACTCCAGTACAATGAGCAGTTCTTC. Protein: CASSIPGLQYNEQFF.